The 24 T cell receptor beta chains given below trace back to one sample, sequenced in a study of T cell changes during pregnancy in multiple sclerosis. TCRdb keeps only in-frame clones here, not all; method: immunoSEQ multiplex PCR. This table has 40,000 to 55,000 clones, approximately 91% appearing once. The input for sequencing was CD4+ T cells from peripheral blood mononuclear cells, taken after pregnancy. The origin of the receptors is a female donor in good health, enrolled as a control in a pregnancy study.

The rearrangement uses TRBV11-2 and TRBJ1-2; possible D gene TRBD1, 6 bases. V was clipped by 4 bases and J by 3 bases, with 12 bases between them. The CDR3 runs 14 residues. Germline V gene data show CDR1 as SGHAT and CDR2 as FQNNGV. The CDR3 sequence is CASSSGGWDYGYTF. CDR3 coding DNA: TGTGCCAGCAGCTCGGGGGGCTGGGACTATGGCTACACCTTC.

The chain recombines TRBV19 with TRBJ2-1, with 7 bases fitting TRBD2. This CDR3 contains 15 residues. Germline V gives CDR1 LNHDA, CDR2 SQIVND (reference sequence). V shed 6 bases and J 4 bases; nucleotides not matched to a gene: 9. In DNA, the CDR3 is TGTGCCAGTAGAGCCCCGGGACTACCATACAATGAGCAGTTCTTC. This sequence encodes CASRAPGLPYNEQFF.

This rearrangement joins TRBV6-6 to TRBJ2-5; 8 positions match TRBD2. Germline trimming cut 0 bases from V and 5 bases from J; bases unmatched to any gene: 8. Looked up from germline, CDR1 is MNHNY and CDR2 is SVGAGI (reference sequence). The CDR3 consists of 16 residues. For the CDR3, the DNA is TGTGCCAGCAGTTACTCAGCGGGGGCAGCCGTGGAGACCCAGTACTTC. Translation gives CASSYSAGAAVETQYF.

The chain has TRBV30 and TRBJ2-2; 7 bases line up with TRBD1. V gave up 7 bases and J gave up 0 bases; unmatched junction bases: 8. Germline assignment: CDR1 GTSNPN and CDR2 SVGIG (reference sequence). CDR3 length equals 15 residues. The CDR3 DNA reads TGTGCCTTGACCACAGGGGCGACGAACACCGGGGAGCTGTTTTTT. Its protein product is CALTTGATNTGELFF.

This chain joins TRBV15 and TRBJ2-5; tentative D call: TRBD1 (6 bases). The germline V gene has CDR1 LNHNV and CDR2 YYDKDF (reference sequence). There are 13 residues in the CDR3. Trimming pared 2 bases from V and 3 bases from J, leaving 7 bases between. CDR3 sequence: CATSRNREETQYF. CDR3 DNA: TGTGCCACCAGCAGAAACAGGGAAGAGACCCAGTACTTC.

The V and J genes are TRBV6-1 and TRBJ1-1; no definite D call. Trimming removed 2 bases from V and 7 bases from J, with 14 bases in between. Germline V gene data show CDR1 as MNHNS and CDR2 as SASEGT. The CDR3 has 14 amino acids. CDR3 nucleotides: TGTGCCAGCAGTGAAAGGAGACGAATTATTGAAGCTTTCTTT. Amino acids: CASSERRRIIEAFF.

The J gene is TRBJ1-2, the V gene TRBV9; no definite D call. This CDR3 is built from 14 residues. V dropped 0 bases and J dropped 1 base, with 7 bases sitting between them. CDR1 is SGDLS and CDR2 is YYNGEE in the germline V gene. The chain's CDR3 is CASSVDPGNYGYTF. The CDR3 DNA is TGTGCCAGCAGCGTAGACCCGGGTAACTATGGCTACACCTTC.

The CDR3 region has the DNA TGTGCCAGTAGTATGCTCGGGAGGGGGGGCCTAGAGACCCAGTACTTC. It is translated as CASSMLGRGGLETQYF. V gene TRBV19 combines with J gene TRBJ2-5; the match to TRBD2 covers 8 bases. J lost 4 bases, V lost 3 bases, and 10 bases had no gene match. CDR3 length: 16 residues. From germline, CDR1 is LNHDA and CDR2 SQIVND (reference sequence). Looking up the rest from reference TRBV19 and TRBJ2-5 gives the full variable domain: DGGITQSPKYLFRKEGQNVTLSCEQNLNHDAMYWYRQDPGQGLRLIYYSQIVNDFQKGDIAEGYSVSREKKESFPLTVTSAQKNPTAFYLCASSMLGRGGLETQYFGPGTRLLVL.

The chain is built from TRBV9 and TRBJ1-5; D not resolved. The CDR3 sequence is 16 residues long. Deletions cut 8 bases from V and 6 bases from J, with 24 bases between. Germline assignment: CDR1 SGDLS and CDR2 YYNGEE. DNA for the CDR3: TGTGCCAGAGGAGGGTTCTCCAAATTAACGGGTCAGCCCCAGCATTTT. This codes for CARGGFSKLTGQPQHF.

The chain is built from TRBV19 and TRBJ1-4; tentatively, D is TRBD1 (5 bases). Looked up from germline, CDR1 is LNHDA and CDR2 is SQIVND (reference sequence). This CDR3 is built from 16 residues. V gave up 4 bases and J gave up 3 bases, with 15 bases separating them. The CDR3 coding sequence is TGTGCCAGTAGTACGGGCCGGAGGGGTCCTAATGAAAAACTGTTTTTT. It is translated as CASSTGRRGPNEKLFF.

The gene calls are TRBV6-4 and TRBJ1-6; 9 bases match TRBD1. Germline V CDR1 and CDR2: MRHNA, SNTAGT. This CDR3 comprises 16 residues. The V gene end was trimmed by 8 bases and the J gene end by 8 bases; junction bases not matched to a gene: 13. CDR3 sequence: CASFIPFWTGDSPLHF. The DNA of the CDR3 is TGTGCCAGCTTCATACCCTTTTGGACAGGGGATTCACCCCTCCACTTT.

The rearrangement links TRBV5-6 to TRBJ2-1, with D perhaps matching TRBD2 (6 bases). The V gene's germline CDR1 is SGHDT and CDR2 YYEEEE. V was cut by 4 bases and J by 7 bases, with 12 bases left in between. The CDR3 contains 13 residues. The DNA for the CDR3 is TGTGCCAGCAGCCTGACTAGTCGTAATGAGCAGTTCTTC. This translates into CASSLTSRNEQFF. Full variable domain (remainder filled in from reference TRBV5-6 and TRBJ2-1): DAGVTQSPTHLIKTRGQQVTLRCSPKSGHDTVSWYQQALGQGPQFIFQYYEEEERQRGNFPDRFSGHQFPNYSSELNVNALLLGDSALYLCASSLTSRNEQFFGPGTRLTVL.

The chain has TRBV27 and TRBJ2-1; D is uncertain. CDR1 is MNHEY and CDR2 is SMNVEV in the germline V gene (reference sequence). V shed 5 bases and J shed 6 bases, with 14 bases lying between them. The CDR3 extends over 14 amino acids. CDR3 sequence (DNA): TGTGCCAGCAGTCCACATGACCTAGGCAATGAGCAGTTCTTC. Its translation: CASSPHDLGNEQFF.

In its sample, this clone was seen a few times. The V gene is TRBV5-4, the J gene TRBJ2-7; 10 nucleotides align to TRBD1. Germline V gives CDR1 SGHNT, CDR2 YYREEE (reference sequence). V lost 3 bases and J lost 4; bases outside the gene matches: 4. CDR3 length: 14 residues. The CDR3 here is CASSSPGQGYEQYF. For the CDR3, the DNA is TGTGCCAGCAGCTCGCCGGGACAGGGGTACGAGCAGTACTTC.

The chain links TRBV28 to TRBJ2-5; the match to TRBD2 covers 7 bases. With 6 bases clipped from V and 4 bases from J, the junction kept 11 bases outside the gene matches. Looked up from germline, CDR1 is MDHEN and CDR2 is SYDVKM. This CDR3 is built from 15 residues. CDR3 coding DNA: TGTGCCAGCAGCCCCCCAACGGGAGGAGCAGAGACCCAGTACTTC. Protein: CASSPPTGGAETQYF.

The chain couples TRBV15 to TRBJ1-1; weak D call: TRBD1 (5 bases). V gave up 0 bases and J gave up 7 bases, with 9 bases separating them. CDR3 length: 13 amino acids. Germline V CDR1 and CDR2: LNHNV, YYDKDF (reference sequence). CDR3 DNA sequence: TGTGCCACCAGCAGAGATCGGGGGGGTGAAGCTTTCTTT. Translation gives CATSRDRGGEAFF.

V usage is TRBV9 and J usage is TRBJ2-2, with D perhaps TRBD1 (5 bases). The germline V gene encodes CDR1 SGDLS and CDR2 YYNGEE. This CDR3 contains 13 residues. V lost 3 bases and J lost 6, with 9 bases in between. DNA of the CDR3: TGTGCCAGCAGCGGAAGGGGTCCCGGGGAGCTGTTTTTT. Its protein is CASSGRGPGELFF.

The CDR3, as DNA: TGTGCCAAGAAACAGGACAAATGGGACACTGAAGCTTTCTTT. Its translation: CAKKQDKWDTEAFF. The chain employs TRBV10-3 and TRBJ1-1; D might be TRBD1 (5 bases). The CDR3 length is 14 residues. The germline V and J ends were trimmed by 10 bases and 3 bases, with 18 bases remaining between them. Germline assignment: CDR1 ENHRY and CDR2 SYGVKD.

The chain has TRBV5-5 and TRBJ2-1; no clear D. V lost 0 bases and J lost 5, with 6 bases in between. Per the germline V gene, CDR1 is SGHKS and CDR2 is YYEKEE (reference sequence). CDR3 length: 13 residues. CDR3 coding DNA: TGTGCCAGCAGCTTGGGTCCCGACAATGAGCAGTTCTTC. Its translation is CASSLGPDNEQFF.

The chain is built from TRBV6-4 and TRBJ2-2; TRBD2 might be the D (5 bases). Trimming cost V 8 bases and J 7 bases, with 17 bases left between them. The CDR3 runs to 14 residues. Looked up from germline, CDR1 is MRHNA and CDR2 is SNTAGT. CDR3: CASGAGKPSGELFF. The DNA for the CDR3 is TGTGCCAGCGGAGCCGGGAAACCGAGCGGGGAGCTGTTTTTT.

This clone showed up just once. The chain employs TRBV19 and TRBJ1-2; D perhaps matches TRBD1 (5 bases). The CDR3 is made up of 13 amino acids. V was shortened by 6 bases and J by 6 bases, with 14 bases between the two germline ends. Germline V gene lookup returns CDR1 LNHDA and CDR2 SQIVND (reference sequence). The CDR3 DNA reads TGTGCCAGTAGCGCGAATACAGGAGATGGCTACACCTTC. It yields the protein CASSANTGDGYTF.

V and J are TRBV30 and TRBJ1-2, with 12 bases identical to TRBD1. J lost 0 bases, V lost 3 bases, and 23 bases had no gene match. Germline lookup yields CDR1 GTSNPN and CDR2 SVGIG (reference sequence). This CDR3 has 22 amino acids. CDR3 amino acids: CAWRQGGTGGIERDQTNYGYTF. The CDR3 DNA follows: TGTGCCTGGAGGCAAGGAGGGACAGGGGGCATCGAGAGGGATCAAACTAACTATGGCTACACCTTC. Supplemented by reference TRBV30 and TRBJ1-2, the full variable domain reads SQTIHQWPATLVQPVGSPLSLECTVEGTSNPNLYWYRQAAGRGLQLLFYSVGIGQISSEVPQNLSASRPQDRQFILSSKKLLLSDSGFYLCAWRQGGTGGIERDQTNYGYTFGSGTRLTVV.

The table lists this clone with a count of one. V gene TRBV6-5 combines with J gene TRBJ2-7, with 9 bases matching TRBD2. The V gene's germline CDR1 is MNHEY and CDR2 SVGAGI. V dropped 6 bases and J dropped 2; count of bases not matched to a gene: 5. CDR3 length equals 14 residues. CDR3 sequence: CASSTAGGTYEQYF. DNA of the CDR3: TGTGCCAGCAGCACGGCGGGGGGGACCTACGAGCAGTACTTC.

CDR3 loop: CASSSTSGGARNEQFF. Written as DNA, the CDR3 is TGCGCCAGCAGCTCGACTAGCGGGGGGGCCAGGAATGAGCAGTTCTTC. The genes are TRBV5-1 and TRBJ2-1, with 14 bases identical to TRBD2. Germline-derived CDR1 and CDR2 are SGHRS and YFSETQ. The ends lost 3 bases at V and 7 bases at J; junction bases unmatched: 6. The length of the CDR3 is 16 residues.